The clone carrying this T cell receptor beta chain was seen ten or more times. The antigen is unknown. It was with unique molecular identifiers that the TCRbeta library was prepared. TCRdb reprocessed the PCR reads via MiXCR and lists one record per CDR3 protein. The sample has 150,000 to 250,000 distinct CDR3 sequences; 6.3% are singletons. The data were obtained in a study of T-cell reconstitution after alpha-beta-depleted transplantation in children. The V and J ends lost 5 bases and 8 bases respectively, with 16 bases between them. This CDR3 has 14 residues. Study-wide findings and caveats: T-cell counts and diversity at one year following transplant were attributed mainly to newly produced T cells. Several patients had high TCRbeta diversity at day 60; it came from surviving recipient T cells and thymic progenitors.

V and J are TRBV12-3 or TRBV12-4 and TRBJ2-1, with D maybe TRBD2 (5 bases). This TCR came from a girl in the first two years of life with combined immunodeficiency, due to receive a stem cell transplant. This specimen consisted of PBMCs, obtained before TCRalphabeta/CD19-depleted stem cell transplant. The CDR3 is CASSTRAKGHEQFF. For the CDR3, the DNA is TGTGCCAGCAGTACTAGGGCTAAAGGCCATGAGCAGTTCTTC.